One T cell receptor (beta chain) is described in this entry. The entry originates in a study of CD8 T cells in Susac syndrome. The CDR3 covers 16 residues. V was clipped by 4 bases and J by 0 bases, with 10 bases between them. The germline V gene has CDR1 SEHNR and CDR2 FQNEAQ (reference sequence). The authors reverse transcribed roughly 0.5 to 1 ug RNA with random hexamers. TCRdb used MiXCR to reprocess the immunoSEQ multiplex PCR reads, holding one entry per CDR3 protein. The table has 100,000 to 150,000 distinct CDR3 sequences, 75% to 90% seen once; the top ten hold roughly 0.48%. Negative isolation was used for CD8+ and CD4+ T cells and FACS enrichment for TEMRA cells.

The receptor was isolated from a human donor with multiple sclerosis. Sequencing input: CD8+ T cells from PBMCs. J is TRBJ1-6 and V is TRBV7-9; no reliable D call. The CDR3 coding sequence is TGTGCCAGCAGCTGGTACATAGCCTCCTATAATTCACCCCTCCACTTT. This codes for CASSWYIASYNSPLHF.